This T cell receptor (beta chain) derives from a study of T cells in Graves' hyperthyroidism and ophthalmopathy. Germline values: CDR1 LNHDA, CDR2 SQIVND (reference sequence). The CDR3 runs to 11 residues. Trimming left V 5 bases short and J 9 bases short, with 8 bases between. Each diagnosis was grounded in clinical symptoms, serum thyroxine and TRAb, thyroid ultrasound, and orbital computed tomography. Amplification of TCR beta CDR3 regions used RNA as the template. A set of HTBI primers served as the primers for a first-round RT-PCR of the TCR CDR3. TCRdb analysed the multiplex PCR reads with MiXCR anew, one entry per CDR3 protein. The table shows about 350,000 distinct CDR3 sequences, with about 15% occurring only once. As to this clonotype: Its specificity is unknown.

Whole-study results and caveats: Expanded thyroid clonotypes (above 0.001) were mostly also found in blood.

This clonotype was sampled from a woman aged 30 to 39 with Graves' hyperthyroidism. Sample: blood. The genes are TRBV19 and TRBJ2-4; possibly TRBD1 or TRBD2 for D (5 bases each). This CDR3 is CASSRGGIQYF. The CDR3 bases are TGTGCCAGTAGTCGGGGCGGCATTCAGTACTTC.